The clone carrying this T cell receptor (beta chain) has a handful of counts. Its target is unknown. Constant-segment-primed 5'RACE gave TCR alpha and TCR beta cDNA libraries with sample barcodes and UMIs. Each CDR3 protein is one row after TCRdb ran MiXCR on the 5' RACE reads. This sample has roughly 450,000 distinct CDR3 sequences, with around a sixth found just once. The sample comes from a study of T-cell memory formation after mild COVID-19. Study context: Clusters of TCRs were largely donor specific.

Study-wide results and limits: A second wave of clones peaked on day 37, and their SARS-CoV-2 specificity went unconfirmed. Some clones that responded turned up in pre-infection memory, which suggests that cross-reactive memory joined in.

The specimen sequenced was PBMCs or a T cell subset sorted from them (not recorded which). The TCR comes from an adult woman who had mild COVID-19 (a few samples of this study predate the infection). Cell type and time point are not known.

CDR3 region: CASSVSAGEGANVLTF. The CDR3 DNA sequence: TGTGCCAGCAGCGTTTCTGCGGGAGAGGGGGCCAACGTCCTGACTTTC. V and J are TRBV9 and TRBJ2-6, with 7 bases that match TRBD2. Per the germline V gene, CDR1 is SGDLS and CDR2 is YYNGEE. V was pared by 2 bases and J by 4 bases, with 6 bases of the junction left unmatched. This CDR3 has 16 amino acids.